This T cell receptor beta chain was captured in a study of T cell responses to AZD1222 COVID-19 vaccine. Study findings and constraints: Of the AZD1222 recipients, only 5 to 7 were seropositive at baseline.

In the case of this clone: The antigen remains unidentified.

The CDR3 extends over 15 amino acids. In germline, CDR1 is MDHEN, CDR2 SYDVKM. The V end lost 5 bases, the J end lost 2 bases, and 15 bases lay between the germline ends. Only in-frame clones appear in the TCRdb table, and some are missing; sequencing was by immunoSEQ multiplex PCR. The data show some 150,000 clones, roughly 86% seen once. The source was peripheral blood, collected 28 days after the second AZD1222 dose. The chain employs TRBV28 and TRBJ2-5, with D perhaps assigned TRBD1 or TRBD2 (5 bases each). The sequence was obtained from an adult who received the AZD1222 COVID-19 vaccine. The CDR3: CASSPGASRQETQYF. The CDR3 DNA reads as TGTGCCAGCAGTCCCGGGGCTAGCAGGCAAGAGACCCAGTACTTC.